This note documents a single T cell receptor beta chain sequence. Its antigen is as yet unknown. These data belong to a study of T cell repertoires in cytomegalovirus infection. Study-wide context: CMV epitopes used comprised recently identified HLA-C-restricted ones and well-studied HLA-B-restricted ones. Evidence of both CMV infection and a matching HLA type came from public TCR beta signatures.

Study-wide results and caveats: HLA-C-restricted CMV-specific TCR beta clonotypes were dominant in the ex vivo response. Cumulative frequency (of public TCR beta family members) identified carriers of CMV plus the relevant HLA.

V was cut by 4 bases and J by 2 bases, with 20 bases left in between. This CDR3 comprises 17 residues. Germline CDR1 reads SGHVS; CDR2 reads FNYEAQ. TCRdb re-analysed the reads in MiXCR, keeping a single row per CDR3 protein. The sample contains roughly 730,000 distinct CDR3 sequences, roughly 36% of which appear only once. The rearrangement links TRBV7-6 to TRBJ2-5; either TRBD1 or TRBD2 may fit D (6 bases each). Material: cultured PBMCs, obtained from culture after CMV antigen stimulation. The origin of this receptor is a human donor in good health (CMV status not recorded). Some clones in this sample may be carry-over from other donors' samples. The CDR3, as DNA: TGTGCCAGCAGCTCAGTCCGGGGGCTCGGATCTCAAGAGACCCAGTACTTC. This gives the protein CASSSVRGLGSQETQYF. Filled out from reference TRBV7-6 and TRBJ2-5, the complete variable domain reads GAGVSQSPRYKVTKRGQDVALRCDPISGHVSLYWYRQALGQGPEFLTYFNYEAQQDKSGLPNDRFSAERPEGSISTLTIQRTEQRDSAMYRCASSSVRGLGSQETQYFGPGTRLLVL.